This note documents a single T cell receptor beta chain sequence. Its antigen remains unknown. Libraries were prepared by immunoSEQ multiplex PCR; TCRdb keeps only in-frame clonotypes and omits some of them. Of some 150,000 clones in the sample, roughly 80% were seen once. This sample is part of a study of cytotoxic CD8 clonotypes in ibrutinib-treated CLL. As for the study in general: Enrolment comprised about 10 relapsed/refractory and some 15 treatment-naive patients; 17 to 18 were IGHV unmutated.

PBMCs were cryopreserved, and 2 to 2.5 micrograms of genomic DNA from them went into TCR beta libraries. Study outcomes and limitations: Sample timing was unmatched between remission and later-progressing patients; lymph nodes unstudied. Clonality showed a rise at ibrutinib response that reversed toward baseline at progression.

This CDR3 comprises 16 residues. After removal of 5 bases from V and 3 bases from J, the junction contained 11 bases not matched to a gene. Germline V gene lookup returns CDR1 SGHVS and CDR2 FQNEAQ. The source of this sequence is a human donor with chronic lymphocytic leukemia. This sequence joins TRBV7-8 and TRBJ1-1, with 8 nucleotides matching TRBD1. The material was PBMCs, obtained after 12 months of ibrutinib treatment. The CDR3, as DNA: TGTGCCAGCAGCCCGGACAGGGCTGGTATTTACACTGAAGCTTTCTTT. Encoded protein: CASSPDRAGIYTEAFF.